Listed below are T cell receptor beta chains from one sample, sequenced in a study of blood T cell repertoires in COVID-19. Only in-frame clones appear in the TCRdb table, and some are missing; sequencing was by immunoSEQ multiplex PCR. This sample has tens of thousands of clones; roughly 87% occur once, and the top ten carry roughly 15%. The sequencing input was peripheral blood. The receptors come from an elderly woman with acute or convalescent COVID-19. CDR3s include the opening cysteine and the closing phenylalanine or tryptophan. The order of the fields is V gene, J gene, CDR3 protein.

>TRBV28|TRBJ2-7
CASGADYEQYF
>TRBV19|TRBJ1-3
CASSGKVFSSGNTIYF
>TRBV29-1|TRBJ2-7
CSVQAMDKIYEQYF
>TRBV28|TRBJ1-4
CASSPAGGKEKLFF
>TRBV10-2|TRBJ2-7
CASNIAGAYEQYF
>TRBV5-4|TRBJ2-7
CASSRGVASGYEQYF
>TRBV5-5|TRBJ2-1
CASSLTGSYNEQFF
>TRBV4-1|TRBJ2-4
CASSQGLAGGGAKNIQYF
>TRBV19|TRBJ2-1
CASSRKLSNSEQFF
>TRBV29-1|TRBJ2-3
CSVEDGSTDTQYF
>TRBV19|TRBJ2-2
CASSRQGSGELFF
>TRBV5-5|TRBJ2-5
CASSLEVSGRGVKTQYF
>TRBV2|TRBJ1-1
CATRAGTGGAEAFF
>TRBV5-6|TRBJ1-1
CASSEAGTGVGVAFF
>TRBV6-5|TRBJ1-2
CASSYRQRTGTLYTF
>TRBV2|TRBJ2-7
CASDAGLGFYEQYF
>TRBV9|TRBJ1-5
CASSPGQSNQPQHF
>TRBV7-9|TRBJ1-5
CASSFQDRDQPQHF
>TRBV28|TRBJ1-2
CASSLRDTRRDGYTF
>TRBV9|TRBJ2-2
CASSVETSSSGDGELFF
>TRBV29-1|TRBJ2-1
CSVAGTELAGGSYNEQFF
>TRBV24-1|TRBJ2-5
CATQDRGETQYF
>TRBV6-5|TRBJ1-5
CASSSEYRGEPQHF
>TRBV10-2|TRBJ2-7
CASSPLSGSGYTYEQYF
>TRBV7-2|TRBJ2-1
CASSLVSGNHNEQFF
>TRBV28|TRBJ2-7
CASRGTRDEQYF
>TRBV5-5|TRBJ2-7
CASSPQDRGSSGRYEQYF
>TRBV6-5|TRBJ1-1
CASSHLTVEAFF
>TRBV6-2/TRBV6-3|TRBJ2-5
CASSYFGRGQGETQYF
>TRBV4-2|TRBJ2-1
CASSQDIQGDEQFF
>TRBV11-1|TRBJ2-1
CASSFSAGTSYNEQFF
>TRBV19|TRBJ1-1
CASSIAVLNTEAFF
>TRBV5-4|TRBJ2-7
CASSTFRGGYEQYF
>TRBV7-2|TRBJ2-2
CASSRGTSGRAMELFF
>TRBV6-5|TRBJ2-5
CASSYGGGRETQYF
>TRBV5-6|TRBJ1-1
CASSLLKQGPNTEAFF